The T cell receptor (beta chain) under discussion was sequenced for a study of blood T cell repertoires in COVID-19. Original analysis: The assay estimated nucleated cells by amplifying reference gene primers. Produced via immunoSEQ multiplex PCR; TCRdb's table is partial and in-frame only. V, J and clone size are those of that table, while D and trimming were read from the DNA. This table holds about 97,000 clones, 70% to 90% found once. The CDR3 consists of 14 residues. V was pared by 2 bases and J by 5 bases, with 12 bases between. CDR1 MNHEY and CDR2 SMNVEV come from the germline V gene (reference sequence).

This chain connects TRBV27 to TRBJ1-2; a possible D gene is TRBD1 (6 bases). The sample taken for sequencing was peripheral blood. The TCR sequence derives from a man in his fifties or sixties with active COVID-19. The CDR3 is CASSLGGAMYGYTF. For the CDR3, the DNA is TGTGCCAGCAGTTTAGGGGGGGCAATGTATGGCTACACCTTC.